The sequence of this TCR beta chain was determined in a study of blood T cell repertoires in COVID-19. Donors in Cohort 3 who had recovered were those with two negative PCRs, healthcare professional clearance, or resolution of their symptoms. V shed 4 bases, J shed 4 bases, and the junction held 17 bases outside the gene matches. The CDR3 spans 19 residues. Looked up from germline, CDR1 is PRHDT and CDR2 is FYEKMQ (reference sequence). Sequenced by immunoSEQ multiplex PCR; TCRdb stores in-frame clones only, minus some. The sample yields around 160,000 clones, over 75% seen once. Sequencing used PBMCs or T cells enriched from blood (not recorded which). The sequence derives from a middle-aged man who had recovered from COVID-19. This chain uses TRBV13 with TRBJ2-3; the match to TRBD2 covers 10 bases. The CDR3 reads CASSSALIAGGPSPDTQYF. The CDR3 coding sequence is TGTGCCAGCAGCTCCGCCCTTATAGCGGGGGGCCCCTCCCCAGATACGCAGTATTTT. Looking up the rest from reference TRBV13 and TRBJ2-3 gives the full variable domain: AAGVIQSPRHLIKEKRETATLKCYPIPRHDTVYWYQQGPGQDPQFLISFYEKMQSDKGSIPDRFSAQQFSDYHSELNMSSLELGDSALYFCASSSALIAGGPSPDTQYFGPGTRLTVL.